A single T cell receptor (beta chain) is shown here with its context. Germline V gene data show CDR1 as MNHEY and CDR2 as SVGAGI. Deletions cut 0 bases from V and 2 bases from J, with 10 bases between. The CDR3 sequence is 15 residues long. This record belongs to a study of cytomegalovirus exposure and HLA in healthy donors. The study ran its PCR with 60 Vbeta and 13 Jbeta primers. Assay: immunoSEQ multiplex PCR; the TCRdb copy retains only in-frame clones and omits some. The sample has about 130,000 clones; the top ten hold roughly 0.94%. Sequencing input: PBMCs. The clonotype originates from a man aged 18 to 35 in good health and CMV-seronegative. This rearrangement joins TRBV6-5 to TRBJ1-2; the D gene is possibly TRBD1 (5 bases). CDR3 sequence: CASSYSRGLNYGYTF. CDR3 DNA sequence: TGTGCCAGCAGTTACTCAAGGGGACTCAACTATGGCTACACCTTC.